These 8 T cell receptor beta chains share one sample of origin, sequenced in a study of cytomegalovirus exposure and HLA in healthy donors (dated by TCRdb to the late 2010s). The library was prepared using the immunoSEQ multiplex PCR assay. A mixture of 60 forward primers for TCR Vbeta segments and 13 reverse primers for TCR Jbeta segments was used in the multiplex PCR. Not all clones reach the TCRdb copy of this immuneACCESS table, which keeps in-frame sequences only. Checked studies attribute under half of the gap to unresolved V genes and leave the rest unexplained. Within this sample are some 150,000 clones, with roughly three quarters of them counted one time only. The ten biggest clones cover more than 4.5% of the sample. The specimen was PBMCs. These TCRs come from a woman between 45 and 65 years old in good health and CMV-seronegative.

This clone was observed a handful of times. The chain is built from TRBV5-6 and TRBJ2-1; D unresolved. The length of the CDR3 is 12 residues. The germline V gene has CDR1 SGHDT and CDR2 YYEEEE. V was cut by 4 bases and J by 7 bases, with 9 bases left in between. CDR3 coding DNA: TGTGCCAGCAGCCATACCCGGAATGAGCAGTTCTTC. Amino acids: CASSHTRNEQFF.

This CDR3 reads CASSPVGRKTYEQYF. The CDR3 DNA reads TGTGCCAGCAGCCCAGTGGGCAGAAAAACCTACGAGCAGTACTTC. The chain employs TRBV11-2 and TRBJ2-7; D is uncertain. V was clipped by 5 bases and J by 2 bases, with 16 bases between them. Per the germline V gene, CDR1 is SGHAT and CDR2 is FQNNGV. This CDR3 spans 15 amino acids.

The J gene is TRBJ2-7, the V gene TRBV19; TRBD1 agrees at 8 bases. This CDR3 contains 14 residues. Trimming cost V 3 bases and J 4 bases; bases outside gene matches: 5. The V gene's germline CDR1 is LNHDA and CDR2 SQIVND (reference sequence). The CDR3 DNA reads TGTGCCAGTAGTATGGGACAGGAAATTTACGAGCAGTACTTC. It specifies CASSMGQEIYEQYF. Full variable domain (rest looked up from reference TRBV19 and TRBJ2-7): DGGITQSPKYLFRKEGQNVTLSCEQNLNHDAMYWYRQDPGQGLRLIYYSQIVNDFQKGDIAEGYSVSREKKESFPLTVTSAQKNPTAFYLCASSMGQEIYEQYFGPGTRLTVT.

This chain uses TRBV27 with TRBJ2-7; TRBD1 agrees at 7 bases. CDR1 and CDR2 from the germline V gene are MNHEY and SMNVEV (reference sequence). CDR3 length: 15 residues. Trimming removed 5 bases from V and 3 bases from J; junction bases left unmatched: 10. The CDR3 nucleotides read TGTGCCAGCAGTCTCGCGACAGGGTTGGGCTACGAGCAGTACTTC. The encoded protein is CASSLATGLGYEQYF.

V and J are TRBV29-1 and TRBJ2-7, with a tentative D call TRBD2 (7 bases). The CDR3 is made up of 14 amino acids. Per the germline V gene, CDR1 is SQVTM and CDR2 is ANQGSEA. V was pared by 7 bases and J by 6 bases, with 22 bases between. The CDR3 DNA sequence: TGCAGCGCCGCCCTAGGGGGGGTCTGGGGCGAGCAGTACTTC. Protein sequence: CSAALGGVWGEQYF.

The chain uses TRBV29-1 and TRBJ1-1; 10 bases match TRBD1. The germline V gene encodes CDR1 SQVTM and CDR2 ANQGSEA. This CDR3 has 14 residues. V was clipped by 6 bases and J by 10 bases; unmatched bases: 14. The DNA of the CDR3 is TGCAGCGTAGGGGGACAGGGGCTGGTATTGGGAGCTTTCTTT. This codes for CSVGGQGLVLGAFF.

This clone has just a few counts. The V and J genes are TRBV5-1 and TRBJ2-7; TRBD1 matches 7 bases. CDR1 and CDR2 from the germline V gene are SGHRS and YFSETQ. J gave up 5 bases and V 1 base, and 6 bases lay outside the gene matches. The CDR3 consists of 14 residues. CDR3 region: CASSLRGLEDEQYF. The CDR3 DNA follows: TGCGCCAGCAGCTTGAGGGGGCTCGAGGACGAGCAGTACTTC.

This clone was found once. The V call is TRBV6-5, the J call TRBJ1-6; maybe TRBD1 (6 bases). V lost 2 bases, J lost 8 bases, and 16 bases lay in between. The CDR3 contains 16 residues. Germline CDR1 MNHEY, CDR2 SVGAGI. The DNA for the CDR3 is TGTGCCAGCAGTTACATCGGGGGGCGGCGGGATTCACCCCTCCACTTT. Translating it yields CASSYIGGRRDSPLHF.